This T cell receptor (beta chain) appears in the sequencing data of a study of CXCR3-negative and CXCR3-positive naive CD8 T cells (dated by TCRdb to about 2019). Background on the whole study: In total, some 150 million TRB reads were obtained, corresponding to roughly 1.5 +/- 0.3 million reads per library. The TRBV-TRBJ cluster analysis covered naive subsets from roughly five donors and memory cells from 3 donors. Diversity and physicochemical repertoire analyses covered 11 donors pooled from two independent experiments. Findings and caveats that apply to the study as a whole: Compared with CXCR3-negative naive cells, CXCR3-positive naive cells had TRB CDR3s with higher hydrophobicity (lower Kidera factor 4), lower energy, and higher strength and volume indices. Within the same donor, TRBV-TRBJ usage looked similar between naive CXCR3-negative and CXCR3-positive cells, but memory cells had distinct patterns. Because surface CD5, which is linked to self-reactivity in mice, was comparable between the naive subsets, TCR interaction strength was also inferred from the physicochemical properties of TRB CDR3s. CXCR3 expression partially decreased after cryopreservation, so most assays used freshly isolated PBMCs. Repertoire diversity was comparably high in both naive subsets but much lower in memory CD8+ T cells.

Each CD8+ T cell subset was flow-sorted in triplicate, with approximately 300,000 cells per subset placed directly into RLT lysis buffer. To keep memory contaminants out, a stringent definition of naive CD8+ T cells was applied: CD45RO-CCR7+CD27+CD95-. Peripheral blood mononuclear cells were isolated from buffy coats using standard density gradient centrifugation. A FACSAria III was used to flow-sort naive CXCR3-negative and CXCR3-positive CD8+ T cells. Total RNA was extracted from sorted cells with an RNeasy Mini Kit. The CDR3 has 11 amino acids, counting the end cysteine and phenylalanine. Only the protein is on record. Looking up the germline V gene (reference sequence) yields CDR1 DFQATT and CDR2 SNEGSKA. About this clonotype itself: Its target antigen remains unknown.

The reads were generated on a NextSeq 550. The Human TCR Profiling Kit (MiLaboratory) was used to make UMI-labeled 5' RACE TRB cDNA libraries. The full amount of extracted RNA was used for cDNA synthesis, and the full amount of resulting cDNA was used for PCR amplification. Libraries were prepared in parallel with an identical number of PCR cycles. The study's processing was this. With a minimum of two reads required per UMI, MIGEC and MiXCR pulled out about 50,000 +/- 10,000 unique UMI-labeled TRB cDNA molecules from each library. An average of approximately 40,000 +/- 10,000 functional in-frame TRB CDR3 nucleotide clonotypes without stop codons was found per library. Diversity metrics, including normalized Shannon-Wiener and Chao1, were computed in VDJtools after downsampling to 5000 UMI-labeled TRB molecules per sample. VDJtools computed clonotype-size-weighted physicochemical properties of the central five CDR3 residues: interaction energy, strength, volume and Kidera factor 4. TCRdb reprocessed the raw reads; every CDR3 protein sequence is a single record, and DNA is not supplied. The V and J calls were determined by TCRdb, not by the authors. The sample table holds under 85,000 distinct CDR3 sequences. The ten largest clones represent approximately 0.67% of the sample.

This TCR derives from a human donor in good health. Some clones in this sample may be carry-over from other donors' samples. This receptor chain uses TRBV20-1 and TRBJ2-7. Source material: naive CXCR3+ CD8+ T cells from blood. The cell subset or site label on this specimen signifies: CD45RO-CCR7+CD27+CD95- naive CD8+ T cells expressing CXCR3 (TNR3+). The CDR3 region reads CSAREVNEQYF.